The 21 T cell receptor beta chains listed next were all sequenced from one sample in a study of OX40 agonist ivuxolimab in advanced cancers. The assay was immunoSEQ multiplex PCR, and TCRdb's table has in-frame clones only and misses some. The table lists approximately 67,000 clones, just over 90% of them singletons. The sequenced sample was CD4+ or CD8+ T cells sorted from blood, obtained in a trial of the OX40 agonist ivuxolimab. Receptors originate from an adult with an advanced solid tumor such as melanoma, head and neck, liver or kidney cancer.

This clone occurred a few times. The V and J genes are TRBV28 and TRBJ1-2; D may be TRBD1 (6 bases). The V gene's germline CDR1 is MDHEN and CDR2 SYDVKM. CDR3 length: 17 residues. The V end lost 4 bases, the J end lost 4 bases, and 22 bases lay between the germline ends. The CDR3 loop is CASSSTTTGLQGYGYTF. CDR3 sequence (DNA): TGTGCCAGCAGTTCCACGACGACAGGTCTACAGGGCTATGGCTACACCTTC.

The table lists this clone with a few counts. V is TRBV27 and J is TRBJ1-5, with D possibly matching TRBD1 (5 bases). V was clipped by 5 bases and J by 4 bases, with 12 bases between them. The CDR3 covers 14 residues. From germline, CDR1 is MNHEY and CDR2 SMNVEV (reference sequence). The DNA of the CDR3 is TGTGCCAGCAGTACGCGGGACGGGAATCAGCCCCAGCATTTT. Protein sequence: CASSTRDGNQPQHF.

This clone was counted between two and nine times. J is TRBJ2-1 and V is TRBV29-1; D is perhaps TRBD1 or TRBD2 (5 bases each). The V and J ends lost 4 bases and 8 bases respectively, with 12 bases between them. The length of the CDR3 is 12 residues. The V gene's germline CDR1 is SQVTM and CDR2 ANQGSEA. This chain's CDR3 is CSVGDLLDEQFF. The CDR3 DNA reads as TGCAGCGTTGGGGACCTTTTAGATGAGCAGTTCTTC.

This rearrangement joins TRBV28 to TRBJ2-7; D uncertain. V was shortened by 5 bases and J by 3 bases, with 5 bases between the two germline ends. The CDR3 runs to 11 residues. The V gene's germline CDR1 is MDHEN and CDR2 SYDVKM. For the CDR3, the DNA is TGTGCCAGCAGTGCAAACTACGAGCAGTACTTC. Translation gives CASSANYEQYF.

This clone has more than one count but fewer than ten. This sequence joins TRBV4-1 and TRBJ1-1; 8 bases line up with TRBD1. With 0 bases clipped from V and 4 bases from J, the junction kept 7 bases outside the gene matches. CDR1 MGHRA and CDR2 YSYEKL come from the germline V gene. The CDR3 sequence is 16 residues long. CDR3 residues: CASSQEPGQGGTEAFF. The CDR3 nucleotides are TGCGCCAGCAGCCAAGAACCAGGACAGGGCGGCACTGAAGCTTTCTTT.

The CDR3 loop is CASSFGTSGLYEQYF. CDR3 DNA sequence: TGCGCCAGCAGCTTTGGGACTAGCGGGTTGTACGAGCAGTACTTC. The chain combines TRBV5-1 with TRBJ2-7; 12 bases match TRBD2. CDR1 SGHRS and CDR2 YFSETQ come from the germline V gene. The CDR3 is made up of 15 amino acids. V lost 2 bases to trimming and J lost 4 bases; unmatched junction nucleotides: 4.

The V gene is TRBV4-1, the J gene TRBJ2-7; 8 bases line up with TRBD1. J was trimmed by 4 bases and V by 0 bases; bases with no gene match: 5. Germline V gives CDR1 MGHRA, CDR2 YSYEKL. The CDR3 extends over 15 amino acids. The CDR3 region is CASSQDEQGGYEQYF. The CDR3 bases are TGCGCCAGCAGCCAAGACGAACAGGGGGGATACGAGCAGTACTTC.

The genes are TRBV11-3 and TRBJ2-1; a weak D match, TRBD1 (6 bases). Germline lookup yields CDR1 SGHNT and CDR2 YENEEA. The CDR3 sequence is 14 residues long. V was pared by 1 base and J by 10 bases, with 14 bases between. CDR3 in amino acids: CASSLVGPGAEQFF. The CDR3 nucleotides read TGTGCCAGCAGCTTAGTCGGCCCAGGGGCCGAGCAGTTCTTC.

The chain has TRBV7-9 and TRBJ2-1; 7 nucleotides line up with TRBD1. The CDR3 is 15 amino acids. Germline-derived CDR1 and CDR2 are SEHNR and FQNEAQ (reference sequence). V lost 4 bases and J lost 2; bases outside the gene matches: 5. CDR3 in amino acids: CASSSTRGTYNEQFF. In nucleotides, the CDR3 is TGTGCCAGCAGCTCAACCAGGGGGACCTACAATGAGCAGTTCTTC.

This chain connects TRBV7-9 to TRBJ1-2, with D possibly matching TRBD1 (5 bases). The germline CDR1 and CDR2 sequences are SEHNR and FQNEAQ (reference sequence). With 2 bases removed from V and 10 bases from J, the gap between germline ends came to 20 bases. CDR3 length equals 15 residues. The CDR3 reads CASSLRAGQLRNYTF. The CDR3 nucleotides read TGTGCCAGCAGCTTAAGGGCAGGGCAACTTCGCAACTACACCTTC.

The chain joins TRBV9 to TRBJ1-2; D ambiguous. The germline V gene has CDR1 SGDLS and CDR2 YYNGEE. V lost 3 bases to trimming and J lost 7 bases, with 10 bases between them. This CDR3 is built from 12 residues. The DNA for the CDR3 is TGTGCCAGCAGCGGTACCTCGCGTGGCTACACCTTC. It is translated as CASSGTSRGYTF.

V is TRBV23-1 and J is TRBJ2-7; possibly TRBD1 for D (5 bases). TRBV23-1 is filed as an ORF, its function uncertain. V lost 0 bases, J lost 0 bases, and 12 bases lay in between. CDR3 size: 16 residues. CDR3 protein: CASSQSLTVASYEQYF. The CDR3, as DNA: TGCGCCAGCAGTCAATCTCTGACAGTTGCCTCCTACGAGCAGTACTTC.

The chain uses TRBV11-3 and TRBJ2-3, with 8 bases lining up with TRBD2. Germline V CDR1 and CDR2: SGHNT, YENEEA. CDR3 length: 15 amino acids. J gave up 0 bases and V 3 bases, and 2 bases lay outside the gene matches. CDR3 DNA: TGTGCCAGCAGCTTTTCGGGAGGGAGCACAGATACGCAGTATTTT. It yields the protein CASSFSGGSTDTQYF.

The gene calls are TRBV4-3 and TRBJ2-7; D is unclear. Germline V gives CDR1 LGHNA, CDR2 YSLEER. This CDR3 region has 15 residues. Trimming cost V 0 bases and J 1 base, with 10 bases left between them. As DNA, the CDR3 is TGCGCCAGCAGCCAAGAGAAAGGGTATTCCTACGAGCAGTACTTC. This codes for CASSQEKGYSYEQYF.

The chain couples TRBV7-9 to TRBJ2-7, with D perhaps matching TRBD1 (5 bases). The germline CDR1 and CDR2 sequences are SEHNR and FQNEAQ (reference sequence). V gave up 5 bases and J gave up 2 bases, with 13 bases separating them. The CDR3 is 14 residues long. CDR3 residues: CASSASGPPYEQYF. The CDR3 DNA is TGTGCCAGCAGCGCCTCAGGGCCCCCCTACGAGCAGTACTTC.

V gene TRBV7-3 combines with J gene TRBJ1-1; a possible D gene is TRBD1 (6 bases). The V end was cut by 5 bases, the J end by 5 bases, with 15 bases between. Per the germline V gene, CDR1 is SGHTA and CDR2 is FQGTGA. There are 14 residues in the CDR3. CDR3 sequence reads: CASSLGTRGTEAFF. DNA of the CDR3: TGTGCCAGCAGCCTAGGGACACGGGGGACTGAAGCTTTCTTT.

The J gene is TRBJ2-4, the V gene TRBV6-5; D is perhaps TRBD1 (6 bases). V was clipped by 4 bases and J by 3 bases, with 13 bases between them. This CDR3 has 15 residues. The V gene's germline CDR1 is MNHEY and CDR2 SVGAGI. In nucleotides, the CDR3 is TGTGCCAGCAGTTCTCCAAGGGGGTACAAAAACATTCAGTACTTC. Its translation: CASSSPRGYKNIQYF.

This clone was seen once. The junction departs from the called germline gene at one end, perhaps through a read error. The V and J genes are TRBV10-3 and TRBJ1-5, with D tentatively TRBD1 (6 bases). The CDR3 extends over 13 amino acids. Germline V gives CDR1 ENHRY, CDR2 SYGVKD. The CDR3 sequence: CAISAGDNQPQHF. CDR3 sequence (DNA): TGTGCCATCAGTGCAGGGGACAATCAACCCCAGCATTTT.

The chain combines TRBV4-2 with TRBJ2-3, with D possibly TRBD2 on 5 matching bases. Germline V gene sequence: CDR1 LGHNA, CDR2 YNFKEQ. The ends were cut back, 0 bases at V and 1 base at J, with 11 bases in the middle. This CDR3 region has 16 residues. The CDR3: CASSQDGEGRTDTQYF. The CDR3 nucleotides are TGTGCCAGCAGCCAAGACGGGGAAGGGCGCACAGATACGCAGTATTTT.

This chain uses TRBV19 with TRBJ2-3, with TRBD1 as a possible D gene (5 bases). The CDR3 runs to 16 residues. The V gene's germline CDR1 is LNHDA and CDR2 SQIVND (reference sequence). V dropped 2 bases and J dropped 0 bases, with 12 bases sitting between them. Here the CDR3 DNA reads TGTGCCAGTAGTATAAAGGCAGGGTCTAGCACAGATACGCAGTATTTT. It specifies CASSIKAGSSTDTQYF.

The chain has TRBV6-6 and TRBJ1-1, with D possibly TRBD1 on 6 matching bases. Germline CDR1 MNHNY, CDR2 SVGAGI (reference sequence). Between the trimmed V and J ends, which lost 0 bases and 4 bases, there was a span of 6 bases. The CDR3 runs 13 residues. CDR3 sequence (DNA): TGTGCCAGCAGTTACTCCAGGGGCACTGAAGCTTTCTTT. This encodes CASSYSRGTEAFF.